The TCR beta chain described here comes from a study of T cell responses to AZD1222 COVID-19 vaccine. Study-wide background: Investigators merged groups given second doses at roughly 4 or roughly 12 weeks. Study-wide points: The donors showed a predominance of white British ancestry and of females, with possible underestimation of clonal diversity.

Assay used: immunoSEQ multiplex PCR; TCRdb lists only in-frame clones, some missing. Here the sample spans roughly 55,000 clones, roughly 87% being singletons. J was trimmed by 5 bases and V by 4 bases; bases with no gene match: 5. The CDR3 totals 15 residues. The germline V gene has CDR1 KGHSH and CDR2 LQKENI. On this clone itself: The antigen remains unidentified.

The receptor was isolated from an adult in good health. The gene calls are TRBV18 and TRBJ2-2; TRBD1 matches at 9 bases. Sequencing used peripheral blood, obtained on day 0 of AZD1222 vaccination. This CDR3 reads CASSRQGDRTGELFF. CDR3 DNA sequence: TGTGCCAGCTCACGACAGGGGGACCGGACCGGGGAGCTGTTTTTT.